The TCR beta chain under discussion was sequenced for a study of T cell responses to AZD1222 COVID-19 vaccine. The ends lost 6 bases at V and 6 bases at J; junction bases unmatched: 6. CDR1 and CDR2 from the germline V gene are MNHEY and SMNVEV (reference sequence). The CDR3 extends over 14 amino acids. Notes on the study in general: AZD1222 recipients seropositive at baseline numbered only 6 or 7.

Second-dose groups at about 4 or about 12 weeks were pooled. On this clone: What it binds is unknown.

Measured with immunoSEQ multiplex PCR; TCRdb has only the in-frame clones, and not every one. The table shows some 110,000 clones, with roughly nine tenths occurring only once. The specimen comprised peripheral blood, sampled 28 days after the second AZD1222 dose. This sequence originates from an adult who received the AZD1222 COVID-19 vaccine. V gene TRBV27 combines with J gene TRBJ2-1; TRBD2 agrees at 9 bases. In nucleotides, the CDR3 is TGTGCCAGCAGCCTTAGCGGGAGCGTCAATGAGCAGTTCTTC. Translation gives CASSLSGSVNEQFF.